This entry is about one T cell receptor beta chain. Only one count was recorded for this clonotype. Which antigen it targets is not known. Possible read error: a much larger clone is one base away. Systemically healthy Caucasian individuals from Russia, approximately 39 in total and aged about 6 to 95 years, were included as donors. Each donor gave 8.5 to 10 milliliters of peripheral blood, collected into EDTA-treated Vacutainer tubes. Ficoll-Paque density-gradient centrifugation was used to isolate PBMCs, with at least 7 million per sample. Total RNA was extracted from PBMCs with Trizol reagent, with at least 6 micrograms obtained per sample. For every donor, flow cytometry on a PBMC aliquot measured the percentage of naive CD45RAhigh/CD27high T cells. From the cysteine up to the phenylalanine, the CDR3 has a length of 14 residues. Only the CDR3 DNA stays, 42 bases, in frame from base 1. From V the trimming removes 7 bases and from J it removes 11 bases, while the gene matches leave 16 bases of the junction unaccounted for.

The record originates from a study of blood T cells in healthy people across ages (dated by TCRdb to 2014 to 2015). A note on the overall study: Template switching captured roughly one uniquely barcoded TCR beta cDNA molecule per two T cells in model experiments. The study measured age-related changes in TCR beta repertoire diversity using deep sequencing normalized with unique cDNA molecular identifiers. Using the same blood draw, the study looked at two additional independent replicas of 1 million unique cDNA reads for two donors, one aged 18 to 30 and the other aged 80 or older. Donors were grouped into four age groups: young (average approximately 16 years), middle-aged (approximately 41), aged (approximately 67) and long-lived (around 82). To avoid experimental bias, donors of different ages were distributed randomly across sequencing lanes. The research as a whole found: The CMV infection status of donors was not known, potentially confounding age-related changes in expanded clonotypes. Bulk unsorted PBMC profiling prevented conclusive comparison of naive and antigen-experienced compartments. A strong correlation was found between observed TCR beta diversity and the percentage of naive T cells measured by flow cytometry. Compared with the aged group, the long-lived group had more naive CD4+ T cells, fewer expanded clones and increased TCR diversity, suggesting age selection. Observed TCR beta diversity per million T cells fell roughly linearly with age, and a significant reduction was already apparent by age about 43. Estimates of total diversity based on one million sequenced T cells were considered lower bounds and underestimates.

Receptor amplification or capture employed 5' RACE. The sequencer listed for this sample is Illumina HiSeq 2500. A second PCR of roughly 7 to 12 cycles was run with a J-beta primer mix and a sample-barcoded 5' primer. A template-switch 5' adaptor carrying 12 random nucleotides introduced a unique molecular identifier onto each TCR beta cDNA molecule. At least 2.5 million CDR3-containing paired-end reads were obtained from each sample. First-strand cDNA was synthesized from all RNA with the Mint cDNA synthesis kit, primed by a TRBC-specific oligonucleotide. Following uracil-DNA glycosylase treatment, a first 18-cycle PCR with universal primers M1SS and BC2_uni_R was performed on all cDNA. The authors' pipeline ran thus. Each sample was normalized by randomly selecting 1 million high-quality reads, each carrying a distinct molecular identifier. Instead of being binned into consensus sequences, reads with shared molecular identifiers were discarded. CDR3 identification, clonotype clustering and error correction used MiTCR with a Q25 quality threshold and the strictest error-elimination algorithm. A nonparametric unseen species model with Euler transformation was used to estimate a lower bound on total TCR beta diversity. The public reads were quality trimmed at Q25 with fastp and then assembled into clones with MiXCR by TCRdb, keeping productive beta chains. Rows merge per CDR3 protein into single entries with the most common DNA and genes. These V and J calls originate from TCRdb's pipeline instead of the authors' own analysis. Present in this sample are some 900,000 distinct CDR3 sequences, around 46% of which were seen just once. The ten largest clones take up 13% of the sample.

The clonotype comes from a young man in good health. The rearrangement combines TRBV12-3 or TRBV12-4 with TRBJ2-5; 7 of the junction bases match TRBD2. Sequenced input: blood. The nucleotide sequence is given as TGTGCCAGCACCAAAGCGGGGCGGAACAATGAGCAGTACTTC. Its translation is CASTKAGRNNEQYF.